This is a list of T cell receptor beta chains from one sample in a study of cytomegalovirus exposure and HLA in healthy donors. Sequencing was performed with immunoSEQ multiplex PCR; in TCRdb, only in-frame clones are kept and a portion is missing. Here the sample spans some 200,000 clones, 81% being singletons. The sequenced sample was PBMCs. The receptors stem from a man aged 50-59 years in good health and CMV-seronegative. Both conserved end residues are part of each CDR3. Each record gives: CDR3 protein, CDR3 DNA, D gene, CDR3 length, J gene, clone size, V gene. The D gene is left open where the match is weak. Expanded clones get a size class; other rows say once, few or many, or leave the size out.

CASRADRGNSPLHF,TGTGCCAGCCGGGCGGACAGGGGCAATTCACCCCTCCACTTT,TRBD1,14,TRBJ1-6,NA,TRBV6-6
CASSQDRVYEQYF,TGTGCCAGCAGCCAGGACAGGGTCTACGAGCAGTACTTC,TRBD1,13,TRBJ2-7,NA,TRBV14
CASSSDRAGNTIYF,TGTGCCAGCAGTTCGGACAGGGCTGGAAACACCATATATTTT,TRBD1,14,TRBJ1-3,once,TRBV6-6
CSGIQGSTEAFF,TGCAGCGGTATACAGGGGAGCACTGAAGCTTTCTTT,TRBD1,12,TRBJ1-1,once,TRBV29-1
CSSSLGQIHTDTQYF,TGTTCCAGCAGCCTAGGACAGATCCACACAGATACGCAGTATTTT,NA,15,TRBJ2-3,NA,TRBV7-9
CASAQEGPSQPQHF,TGTGCCAGCGCCCAGGAGGGGCCTAGTCAGCCCCAGCATTTT,NA,14,TRBJ1-5,NA,TRBV5-5
CAWKRGSMNTEAFF,TGTGCCTGGAAACGGGGAAGTATGAACACTGAAGCTTTCTTT,NA,14,TRBJ1-1,once,TRBV30
CASSLGTVNNSPLHF,TGTGCCAGCAGCCTGGGGACAGTTAATAATTCACCCCTCCACTTT,TRBD1,15,TRBJ1-6,NA,TRBV7-2
CASSLEVGGYNEQFF,TGTGCCAGCAGCTTAGAGGTGGGGGGGTACAATGAGCAGTTCTTC,TRBD2,15,TRBJ2-1,NA,TRBV7-6
CASSQGGRQGSNEQFF,TGTGCCAGCAGCCAGGGTGGGAGACAGGGGTCGAATGAGCAGTTCTTC,TRBD1,16,TRBJ2-1,NA,TRBV4-2
CASGARTYEQYF,TGTGCCAGTGGGGCGCGGACCTACGAGCAGTACTTC,NA,12,TRBJ2-7,NA,TRBV7-9
CAWSVLGRTEAFF,TGTGCCTGGAGTGTACTGGGGAGGACTGAAGCTTTCTTT,NA,13,TRBJ1-1,NA,TRBV30
CASSSRTGNTGELFF,TGTGCCAGCAGCTCGCGGACGGGAAACACCGGGGAGCTGTTTTTT,NA,15,TRBJ2-2,NA,TRBV7-7
CASSKIWGGDTQYF,TGTGCCAGCAGCAAAATATGGGGAGGAGATACGCAGTATTTT,NA,14,TRBJ2-3,NA,TRBV21-1
CASSAEPGQGTDTQYF,TGTGCCAGCAGCGCAGAACCGGGACAGGGAACAGATACGCAGTATTTT,TRBD1,16,TRBJ2-3,NA,TRBV5-5
CASVGNTEAFF,TGTGCTAGTGTCGGGAACACTGAAGCTTTCTTT,NA,11,TRBJ1-1,NA,TRBV12-5
CASSFQGRATNEKLFF,TGTGCCAGTAGTTTCCAGGGGCGCGCAACTAATGAAAAACTGTTTTTT,NA,16,TRBJ1-4,once,TRBV19
CASSLDRVDTEAFF,TGCGCCAGCAGCTTGGACAGGGTCGACACTGAAGCTTTCTTT,NA,14,TRBJ1-1,NA,TRBV5-1
CAWREKQGLQETQYF,TGTGCCTGGAGGGAAAAACAGGGGCTCCAAGAGACCCAGTACTTC,TRBD1,15,TRBJ2-5,NA,TRBV30
CASSLGSKNPRGYTF,TGTGCCAGCAGCCTGGGCAGCAAGAACCCCCGCGGCTACACCTTC,NA,15,TRBJ1-2,once,TRBV7-9
CASKGTDTPGPQHF,TGTGCCAGCAAAGGAACGGACACCCCCGGGCCCCAGCATTTT,NA,14,TRBJ1-5,once,TRBV2
CASTPGQINTGELFF,TGTGCCAGTACTCCGGGACAGATAAACACCGGGGAGCTGTTTTTT,TRBD1,15,TRBJ2-2,NA,TRBV19
CASSSPTGPQHF,TGTGCCAGCAGCTCCCCTACGGGGCCCCAGCATTTT,NA,12,TRBJ1-5,few,TRBV7-9
CASSQGASGGARETQYF,TGTGCCAGCAGCCAGGGGGCTAGCGGGGGGGCCCGAGAGACCCAGTACTTC,TRBD2,17,TRBJ2-5,NA,TRBV7-2
CASSTSGGPGLQETQYF,TGTGCCAGCAGCACTAGCGGGGGGCCTGGACTCCAAGAGACCCAGTACTTC,TRBD2,17,TRBJ2-5,NA,TRBV27
CASRFGQWGYGYTF,TGTGCAAGTCGCTTTGGACAGTGGGGCTATGGCTACACCTTC,NA,14,TRBJ1-2,NA,TRBV12-2
CASSHYGTSALQETQYF,TGTGCCAGCAGCCATTACGGGACTAGCGCATTGCAAGAGACCCAGTACTTC,TRBD2,17,TRBJ2-5,NA,TRBV7-6
CASSPRLSSNQPQHF,TGTGCCAGCAGCCCTAGGTTAAGTAGCAATCAGCCCCAGCATTTT,NA,15,TRBJ1-5,NA,TRBV5-5
CSAEGVTEAFF,TGCAGTGCCGAGGGGGTTACTGAAGCTTTCTTT,NA,11,TRBJ1-1,NA,TRBV20-1
CARSARGGTDTQYF,TGTGCCCGGAGTGCTCGGGGGGGAACAGATACGCAGTATTTT,TRBD2,14,TRBJ2-3,NA,TRBV30